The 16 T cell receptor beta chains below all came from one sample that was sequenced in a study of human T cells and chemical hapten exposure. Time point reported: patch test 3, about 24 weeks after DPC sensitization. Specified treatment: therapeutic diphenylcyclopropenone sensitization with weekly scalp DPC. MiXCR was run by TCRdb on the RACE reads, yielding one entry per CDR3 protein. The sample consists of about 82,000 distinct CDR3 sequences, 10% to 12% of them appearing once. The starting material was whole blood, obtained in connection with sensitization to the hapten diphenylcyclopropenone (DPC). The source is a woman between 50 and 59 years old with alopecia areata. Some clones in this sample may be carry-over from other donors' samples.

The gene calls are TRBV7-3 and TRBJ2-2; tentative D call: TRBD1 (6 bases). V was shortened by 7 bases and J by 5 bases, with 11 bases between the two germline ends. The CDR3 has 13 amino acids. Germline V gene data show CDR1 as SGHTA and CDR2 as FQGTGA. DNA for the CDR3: TGTGCCAGCACCCCGAGGGGGACCGGGGAGCTGTTTTTT. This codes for CASTPRGTGELFF.

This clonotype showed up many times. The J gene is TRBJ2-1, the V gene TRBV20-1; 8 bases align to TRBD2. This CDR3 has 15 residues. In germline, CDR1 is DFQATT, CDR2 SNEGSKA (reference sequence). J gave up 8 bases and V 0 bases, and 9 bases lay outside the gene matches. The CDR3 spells CSARDPLAALDEQFF. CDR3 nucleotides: TGCAGTGCTAGAGACCCACTAGCGGCCCTCGATGAGCAGTTCTTC.

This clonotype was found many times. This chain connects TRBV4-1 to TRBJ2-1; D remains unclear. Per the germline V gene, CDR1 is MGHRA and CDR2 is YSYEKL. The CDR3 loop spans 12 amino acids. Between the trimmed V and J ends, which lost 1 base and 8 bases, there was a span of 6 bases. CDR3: CASSQVGDEQFF. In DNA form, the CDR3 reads TGCGCCAGCAGCCAAGTCGGAGATGAGCAGTTCTTC.

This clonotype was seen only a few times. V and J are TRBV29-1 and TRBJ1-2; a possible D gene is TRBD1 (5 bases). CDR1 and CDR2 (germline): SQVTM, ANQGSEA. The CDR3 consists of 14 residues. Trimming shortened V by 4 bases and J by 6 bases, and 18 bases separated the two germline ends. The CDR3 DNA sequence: TGCAGCGTTGCGGTGGGTTACAGGACGGATGGCTACACCTTC. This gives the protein CSVAVGYRTDGYTF.

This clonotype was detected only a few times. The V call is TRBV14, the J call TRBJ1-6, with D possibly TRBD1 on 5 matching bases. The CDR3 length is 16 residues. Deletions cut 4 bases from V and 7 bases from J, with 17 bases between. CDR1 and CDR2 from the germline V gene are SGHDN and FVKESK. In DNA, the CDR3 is TGTGCCAGCAGCCGGCAACAGGCCCGGAGGAATTCACCCCTCCACTTT. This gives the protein CASSRQQARRNSPLHF.

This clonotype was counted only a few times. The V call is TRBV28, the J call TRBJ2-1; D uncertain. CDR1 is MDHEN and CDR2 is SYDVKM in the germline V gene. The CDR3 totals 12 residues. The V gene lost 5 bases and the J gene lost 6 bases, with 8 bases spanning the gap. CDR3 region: CASSVVGNEQFF. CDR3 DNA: TGTGCCAGCAGTGTCGTAGGCAATGAGCAGTTCTTC.

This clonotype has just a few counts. CDR3: CAIRGLAGGGQFF. The CDR3 DNA follows: TGTGCCATCAGGGGACTAGCGGGAGGTGGGCAGTTCTTC. The chain couples TRBV10-3 to TRBJ2-1; the match to TRBD2 covers 15 bases. Looked up from germline, CDR1 is ENHRY and CDR2 is SYGVKD. Trimming took 6 bases from V and 12 from J; bases not matched to a gene: 3. CDR3 length equals 13 residues.

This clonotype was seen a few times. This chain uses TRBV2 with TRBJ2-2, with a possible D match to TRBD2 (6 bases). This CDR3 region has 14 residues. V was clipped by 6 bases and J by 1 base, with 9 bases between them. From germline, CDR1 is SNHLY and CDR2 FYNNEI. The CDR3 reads CASSGTLNTGELFF. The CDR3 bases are TGTGCCAGCAGCGGGACTTTGAACACCGGGGAGCTGTTTTTT.

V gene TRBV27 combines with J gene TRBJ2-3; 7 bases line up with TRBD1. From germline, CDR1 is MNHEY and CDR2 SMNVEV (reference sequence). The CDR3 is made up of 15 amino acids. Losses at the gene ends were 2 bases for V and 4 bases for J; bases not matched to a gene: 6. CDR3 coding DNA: TGTGCCAGCAGTTTACGACGAGGGGGCGCAGATACGCAGTATTTT. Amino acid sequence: CASSLRRGGADTQYF.

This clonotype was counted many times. CDR3 region: CASSETGSSTDTQYF. The CDR3 region has the DNA TGTGCCAGCAGTGAGACTGGTTCTAGCACAGATACGCAGTATTTT. This chain uses TRBV12-3 or TRBV12-4 with TRBJ2-3; no clear D. The CDR3 covers 15 residues. V was shortened by 5 bases and J by 0 bases, with 12 bases between the two germline ends.

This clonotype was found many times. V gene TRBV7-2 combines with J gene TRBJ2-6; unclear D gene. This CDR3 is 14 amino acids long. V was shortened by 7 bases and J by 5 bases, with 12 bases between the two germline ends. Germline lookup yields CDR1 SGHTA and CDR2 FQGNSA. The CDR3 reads CASNTPGRANVLTF. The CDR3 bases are TGTGCCAGCAACACCCCGGGCAGGGCCAACGTCCTGACTTTC.

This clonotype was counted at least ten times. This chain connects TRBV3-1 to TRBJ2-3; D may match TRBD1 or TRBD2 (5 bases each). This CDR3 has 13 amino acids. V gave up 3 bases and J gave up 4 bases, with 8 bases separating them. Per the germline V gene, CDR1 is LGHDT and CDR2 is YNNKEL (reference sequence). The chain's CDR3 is CASSQRGPDTQYF. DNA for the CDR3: TGTGCCAGCAGCCAGAGGGGCCCAGATACGCAGTATTTT.

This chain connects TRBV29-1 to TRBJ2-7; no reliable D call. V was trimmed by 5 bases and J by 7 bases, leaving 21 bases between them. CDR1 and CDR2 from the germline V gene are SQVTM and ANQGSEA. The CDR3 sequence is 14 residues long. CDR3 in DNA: TGCAGCGTTATCTCCCGAATGGCCGAAGGGGAGCAGTACTTC. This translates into CSVISRMAEGEQYF.

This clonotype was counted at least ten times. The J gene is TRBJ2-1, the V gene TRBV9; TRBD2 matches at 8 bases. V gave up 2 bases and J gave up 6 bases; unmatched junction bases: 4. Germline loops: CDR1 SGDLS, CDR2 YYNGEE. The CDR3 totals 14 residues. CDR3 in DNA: TGTGCCAGCAGCGTGGAAACTAGCGGCAATGAGCAGTTCTTC. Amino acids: CASSVETSGNEQFF.

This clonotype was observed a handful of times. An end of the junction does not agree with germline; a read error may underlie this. CDR3 in amino acids: CASSPLGTPPSF. CDR3 nucleotides: TGTGCCAGCTCACCGCTTGGGACGCCCCCCAGTTTT. The V gene is TRBV18, the J gene TRBJ2-3; the D gene could be TRBD1 or TRBD2 (5 bases each). Germline values: CDR1 KGHSH, CDR2 LQKENI. The CDR3 totals 12 residues.

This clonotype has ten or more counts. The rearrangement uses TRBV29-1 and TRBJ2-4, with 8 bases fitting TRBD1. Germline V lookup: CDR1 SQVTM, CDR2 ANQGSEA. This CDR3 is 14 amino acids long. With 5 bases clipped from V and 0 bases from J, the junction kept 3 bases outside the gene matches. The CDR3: CSVKQGGAKNIQYF. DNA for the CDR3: TGCAGCGTTAAACAGGGGGGAGCCAAAAACATTCAGTACTTC.